These T cell receptor beta chains were read from a single sample in a study of Graves' ophthalmopathy and Graves' hyperthyroidism. TCRdb redid the calling of the multiplex PCR reads with MiXCR, one entry per CDR3 protein. The sample yields about 640,000 distinct CDR3 sequences, about 38% seen once. Sequencing was done on a sample of peripheral blood. Receptors originate from an adult man with Graves' ophthalmopathy. Both conserved end residues are part of each CDR3. A D gene is named only where the DNA matches it firmly. Size is omitted from some rows. Given values are once, few, many or a class for expanded clones.

J gene | V gene | D gene | clone size | CDR3 protein | CDR3 DNA
TRBJ1-1 | TRBV20-1 | NA | NA | CSARDPLMNTEAFF | TGCAGTGCTAGAGACCCCCTTATGAACACTGAAGCTTTCTTT
TRBJ2-7 | TRBV6-5 | NA | NA | CASSSSLLHIYSYEQYF | TGTGCCAGCAGTTCTTCACTGTTACACATATACTCCTACGAGCAGTACTTC
TRBJ1-1 | TRBV7-2 | NA | many | CASSPLEAGRAFF | TGTGCCAGCAGCCCCCTCGAGGCGGGACGAGCTTTCTTT
TRBJ1-2 | TRBV6-5 | NA | many | CASRHTGTGYTF | TGTGCCAGCAGACACACAGGGACAGGCTACACCTTC
TRBJ1-6 | TRBV10-2 | TRBD1 | NA | CASSSWTIQGETSSPLHF | TGCGCCAGCAGCAGCTGGACGATACAGGGGGAGACTTCTTCACCCCTCCACTTT
TRBJ2-7 | TRBV10-3 | TRBD1 | many | CAISLDREHEQYF | TGTGCCATCAGTCTGGACAGGGAACACGAGCAGTACTTC
TRBJ2-6 | TRBV29-1 | NA | NA | CSVRLGSGANVLTF | TGCAGCGTTCGACTTGGCTCTGGGGCCAACGTCCTGACTTTC
TRBJ1-5 | TRBV20-1 | NA | many | CSAASRGNQPQHF | TGCAGTGCCGCATCCAGGGGCAATCAGCCCCAGCATTTT
TRBJ2-5 | TRBV25-1 | NA | NA | CASRYTFQEIQYF | TGTGCCAGTCGGTACACCTTCCAAGAGATCCAGTACTTC
TRBJ1-1 | TRBV9 | NA | NA | CASSGSGTNTEAFF | TGTGCCAGCAGCGGTTCCGGGACGAACACTGAAGCTTTCTTT
TRBJ1-6 | TRBV6-6 | NA | many | CASSKSQSTLHF | TGTGCCAGCAGTAAGAGTCAGTCCACCCTCCACTTT
TRBJ1-1 | TRBV7-2 | TRBD1 | NA | CASSSDRAREAFF | TGTGCCAGCAGCTCGGACAGGGCGAGGGAAGCTTTCTTT
TRBJ2-7 | TRBV29-1 | NA | many | CSVYTGYEQYF | TGCAGCGTTTATACGGGGTACGAGCAGTACTTC
TRBJ2-7 | TRBV19 | TRBD2 | many | CASSSGASGNYEQYF | TGTGCCAGTAGCAGTGGGGCTAGCGGGAATTACGAGCAGTACTTC
TRBJ2-6 | TRBV12-5 | TRBD1 | NA | CASGFRQGAGANVLTF | TGTGCTAGTGGTTTCAGGCAGGGGGCTGGGGCCAACGTCCTGACTTTC
TRBJ2-1 | TRBV2 | TRBD2 | NA | CASSGLAGRNEQFF | TGTGCCAGCAGTGGGCTAGCGGGGCGTAATGAGCAGTTCTTC
TRBJ2-1 | TRBV24-1 | NA | NA | CATSGIGSYNEQFF | TGTGCCACCAGTGGTATAGGGTCCTACAATGAGCAGTTCTTC
TRBJ1-2 | TRBV4-3 | TRBD1 | many | CASSPGTGEAYGYTF | TGCGCCAGCAGCCCCGGGACAGGGGAGGCGTATGGCTACACCTTC
TRBJ1-5 | TRBV20-1 | NA | few | CSAIGVKDQPQHF | TGCAGTGCTATTGGAGTTAAGGATCAGCCCCAGCATTTT
TRBJ2-7 | TRBV2 | NA | many | CASSVRDSYEQYF | TGTGCCAGCAGTGTCAGGGATTCCTACGAGCAGTACTTC
TRBJ1-1 | TRBV7-2 | TRBD1 | NA | CASSLAGGTEALF | TGTGCCAGCAGCCTAGCAGGGGGGACTGAAGCTCTCTTT
TRBJ1-5 | TRBV6-1 | NA | NA | CASRDGGAGNQPQHF | TGTGCCAGCAGGGACGGCGGGGCCGGCAATCAGCCCCAGCATTTT
TRBJ2-5 | TRBV19 | NA | NA | CASMAQYF | TGTGCCAGCATGGCCCAGTACTTC
TRBJ2-5 | TRBV5-1 | NA | NA | CASSFGTAKETQYF | TGCGCCAGCAGCTTCGGGACGGCCAAAGAGACCCAGTACTTC
TRBJ2-7 | TRBV7-6 | NA | few | CASSTGTGFGSGLAVSYEQYF | TGTGCCAGCAGCACCGGGACAGGATTCGGGTCGGGGCTAGCGGTGTCCTACGAGCAGTACTTC
TRBJ2-5 | TRBV9 | TRBD2 | few | CASSVGTSGNSAQYF | TGTGCCAGCAGCGTGGGGACTAGCGGGAATTCGGCCCAGTACTTC
TRBJ2-7 | TRBV15 | NA | many | CATSRDRGDDADEQYF | TGTGCCACCAGCAGAGATAGAGGGGACGACGCGGACGAGCAGTACTTC
TRBJ2-7 | TRBV10-3 | NA | NA | CAISGGPVGGQYF | TGTGCCATCAGTGGAGGACCTGTGGGAGGGCAGTACTTC
TRBJ1-1 | TRBV6-1 | NA | NA | CASSVYENTEAFF | TGTGCCAGCAGTGTGTACGAGAACACTGAAGCTTTCTTT
TRBJ1-1 | TRBV4-3 | TRBD1 | NA | CASSSLDRGGTEAFF | TGCGCCAGCAGCTCCCTGGACAGGGGTGGGACTGAAGCTTTCTTT
TRBJ2-7 | TRBV15 | TRBD1 | many | CATSTRQGALYEQYF | TGTGCCACCAGCACTCGACAGGGTGCCCTCTACGAGCAGTACTTC
TRBJ1-2 | TRBV7-8 | TRBD1 | NA | CASSLRTGDIYGYTF | TGTGCCAGCAGCTTAAGGACAGGGGACATTTATGGCTACACCTTC
TRBJ2-7 | TRBV10-3 | TRBD1 | NA | CAISYTSGTDEQYF | TGTGCCATCAGTTACACCTCCGGGACAGACGAGCAGTACTTC
TRBJ2-7 | TRBV19 | NA | many | CASSDYREQYF | TGTGCCAGTAGTGATTACCGCGAGCAGTACTTC
TRBJ2-7 | TRBV2 | TRBD1 | NA | CASKTGGSHEQYF | TGTGCCAGCAAGACAGGGGGATCCCACGAGCAGTACTTC
TRBJ1-1 | TRBV2 | NA | NA | CASSLPRWDPTEAFF | TGTGCCAGCTCACTCCCCAGGTGGGACCCAACTGAAGCTTTCTTT
TRBJ2-5 | TRBV5-8 | TRBD2 | many | CASSRSYTISGETQYF | TGTGCCAGCAGCCGTTCATATACGATTAGCGGGGAGACCCAGTACTTC
TRBJ2-5 | TRBV10-2 | TRBD2 | many | CASRGLAGGKQETQYF | TGCGCCAGCAGGGGACTAGCGGGGGGTAAACAAGAGACCCAGTACTTC
TRBJ1-2 | TRBV29-1 | TRBD1 | NA | CSVRQGIDYGYTF | TGCAGTGTCCGACAGGGGATCGACTATGGCTACACCTTC
TRBJ1-5 | TRBV2 | NA | many | CASSEEWGSNQPQHF | TGTGCCAGCAGTGAAGAGTGGGGTAGCAATCAGCCCCAGCATTTT
TRBJ1-6 | TRBV25-1 | NA | NA | CASSESWGADSPLHF | TGTGCCAGCAGTGAAAGTTGGGGGGCAGATTCACCCCTCCACTTT
TRBJ2-1 | TRBV7-9 | NA | once | CASSPQGPSYNEQFF | TGTGCCAGCAGCCCCCAGGGTCCCTCCTACAATGAGCAGTTCTTC